This TCR beta chain stems from a study of T cells in Graves' hyperthyroidism and ophthalmopathy (dated by TCRdb to the late 2010s). Regarding the complete study: Peripheral blood was collected at initial diagnosis, before any treatment. To identify TCR V-J signatures that set the groups apart, the researchers used a discovery cohort of about a hundred patients, made up of roughly 45 with Graves' ophthalmopathy and 57 with stable Graves' hyperthyroidism. Thyroid tissue and blood T-cell repertoires from more than five Graves' hyperthyroidism patients were also compared in the study. After blood sampling, hyperthyroidism patients were treated with methimazole at a starting dose of 30 mg daily, and ophthalmopathy patients were treated with high-dose intravenous methylprednisolone. For training and testing, the 100 or so patients in the discovery cohort were randomly divided in a 7:3 ratio. The paper describes TCR Vbeta CDR3 sequencing of 140 or so peripheral blood samples, made up of 40 to 45 ophthalmopathy patients, some 80 hyperthyroidism patients and 17 progressor patients. An independent validation cohort of around 19 hyperthyroidism patients and approximately 17 patients who later progressed to ophthalmopathy tested prospective prediction of ophthalmopathy.

Points the paper makes about the study in general: In cross-validation, a model built on a 13 V-J signature told ophthalmopathy apart from stable hyperthyroidism with under 90% sensitivity and about 81% specificity, and in testing the same model reached 80%/75%. In validation, the model predicted progression to ophthalmopathy with over 65% sensitivity and roughly 75% specificity, a median of 6.5 months before onset. No statistical method was used to set the sample size in advance, and investigators knew the group allocation. Most expanded thyroid clonotypes (frequency above 0.001) were also detected in blood, suggesting blood repertoires may reflect thyroid immune responses.

This clonotype was observed many times. The antigen it recognizes is unknown. Base qualities were left out, and no much larger clone turns up one base away. Graves' hyperthyroidism was defined as stable when no progression to ophthalmopathy occurred over 18 months of follow-up. Hyperthyroidism patients were newly diagnosed, had a disease duration of under 2 months, and were aged 18 to 65 years. The study excluded patients with uncontrolled infections, other autoimmune diseases, pregnancy or lactation. Clinical symptoms, serum thyroxine and TRAb, thyroid ultrasound, and orbital computed tomography formed the basis for the diagnoses. PBMCs were isolated from 8 to 10 ml of fresh peripheral blood by Ficoll-Paque density gradient centrifugation. Total RNA was extracted using Trizol reagent, and RNA quality was assessed on an Agilent 2100 Bioanalyzer. TCR beta CDR3 regions were amplified from RNA transcripts. A first-round RT-PCR of the TCR CDR3 used the HTBI primer set with the Qiagen OneStep RT-PCR kit. Libraries were constructed in a second round of multiplex PCR, after which size selection and purification were performed. Libraries were sequenced paired-end with 100 bp reads on an Illumina HiSeq2000. The study's own analysis went as follows. SOAPnuke was used to process the raw data, throwing out any read that contained adapters or uncalled bases, had a mean Phred below 15, or lacked an exact constant-primer or identifier match. COPE v1.2.5 was used to merge the high-quality paired reads, and each unique nucleotide sequence was defined as a clonotype. Clonotypes were aligned to IMGT TRBV, TRBD and TRBJ reference segments using MiTCR v1.1. The analysis included only V-J combinations with a frequency above 0.0001, which together covered approximately 99% of the repertoires. The TCS score was defined as F50 (clonal expansion) divided by E x V (chaos), with BLOSUM62-based TCRdist calculated between CDR3 peptides within each V-J. Welch's t-statistics and random forest reduced roughly 540 V-J features to roughly 13, which were used in a naive Bayes classifier (R e1071). TCRdb took the public reads, trimmed them with fastp at Q25, ran MiXCR for clone calling and kept in-frame beta chains. Identical CDR3 proteins give one entry, which carries the most common genes and DNA. The V and J calls shown here were made by TCRdb, not taken from the authors' results. This sample is represented by roughly 700,000 distinct CDR3 sequences; about 18% of them were singletons. The ten largest clonotypes hold about 16% of the sample.

Sequenced material: blood. The sequence derives from a middle-aged man with Graves' hyperthyroidism.

The DNA reads as follows: TGCAGTGCTAGACAAAGGGGTAGCGGTGATACGCAGTATTTT. Its protein reads: CSARQRGSGDTQYF. The chain is made from TRBV20-1 and TRBJ2-3; TRBD2 might be the D gene, on 6 matching bases. The CDR3 contains 14 residues, cysteine and phenylalanine counted. Only the CDR3 DNA stays, 42 bases, in frame from base 1. CDR1 and CDR2 are drawn from the germline V gene (reference sequence): DFQATT, SNEGSKA. V is cut by 2 bases and J by 6 bases, and the space between the germline ends is 15 bases.